This T cell receptor beta chain was obtained from a study of CD8+ T cells in alopecia areata. The authors extracted RNA and reverse transcribed it into cDNA as the sequencing template. Some clones are missing from TCRdb's copy, which holds only in-frame ones; the method was immunoSEQ multiplex PCR. Among about 120,000 clones listed, under 65% were seen once. The treatment here: oral pan-JAK inhibitor, 5-10 mg twice daily. V shed 7 bases and J shed 2 bases, with 8 bases lying between them. The CDR3 covers 12 residues. Germline CDR1 and CDR2: MNHEY and SVGAGI. This receptor was taken from a human donor with alopecia areata. Sequencing used CD4+ T cells sorted from blood, obtained at week 4, from a patient treated with tofacitinib. The chain combines TRBV6-5 with TRBJ2-5; tentatively, D is TRBD1 (5 bases). The CDR3, as DNA: TGTGCCAGCACGGACAATCAAGAGACCCAGTACTTC. Its translation is CASTDNQETQYF.